These 26 T cell receptor beta chains originate from one sample sequenced in a study of human T cells and chemical hapten exposure. This sample's time point: patch test 1, 2 weeks after DPC sensitization. Treatment indicated: therapeutic diphenylcyclopropenone sensitization with weekly scalp DPC. Each CDR3 protein gets one entry after TCRdb re-called the RACE reads with MiXCR. The profile shows around 380,000 distinct CDR3 sequences, more than 4.5% of them singletons. Sequenced material: whole blood, taken in connection with sensitization to the hapten diphenylcyclopropenone (DPC). The receptors come from a woman between 45 and 60 years old with alopecia areata. Some clones in this sample may be carry-over from other donors' samples.

This clonotype was recorded at least ten times. The J gene is TRBJ2-7, the V gene TRBV6-5, with D maybe TRBD1 (7 bases). Trimming took off 4 bases at V and 9 bases at J, with 19 bases between the two ends. CDR3 length equals 14 residues. Germline CDR1 and CDR2: MNHEY and SVGAGI. CDR3 DNA sequence: TGTGCCAGCAGTTTCGGACACACCCAGGGGGGGCAGTACTTC. Residues: CASSFGHTQGGQYF.

The rearrangement uses TRBV27 and TRBJ2-7; 10 nucleotides agree with TRBD2. Per the germline V gene, CDR1 is MNHEY and CDR2 is SMNVEV (reference sequence). The CDR3 covers 15 residues. After removal of 5 bases from V and 7 bases from J, the junction contained 11 bases not matched to a gene. Here the CDR3 reads CASSPHSGGAGEQYF. In DNA form, the CDR3 reads TGTGCCAGCAGTCCCCACAGCGGGGGGGCGGGTGAGCAGTACTTC.

This clonotype was seen a few times. The chain carries TRBV12-3 or TRBV12-4 and TRBJ2-1; TRBD2 is a possible D gene (5 bases). This CDR3 has 17 residues. V was cut by 3 bases and J by 6 bases, with 21 bases left in between. CDR3 sequence reads: CASSFLPRAPDFNEQFF. CDR3 DNA: TGTGCCAGCAGTTTTCTGCCCCGGGCGCCGGACTTCAATGAGCAGTTCTTC.

This clonotype was counted a few times. V is TRBV6-2 or TRBV6-3 and J is TRBJ1-5; D uncertain. The CDR3 spans 16 residues. CDR1 MNHEY and CDR2 SVGEGT come from the germline V gene. V was pared by 4 bases and J by 0 bases, with 13 bases between. CDR3 DNA: TGTGCCAGCAGTTCCCAGGCGGCCTATAGCAATCAGCCCCAGCATTTT. It encodes CASSSQAAYSNQPQHF.

This clonotype was counted ten times or more. This chain links TRBV28 with TRBJ2-7; tentatively, D is TRBD1 (5 bases). Deletions cut 2 bases from V and 0 bases from J, with 11 bases between. Germline V gene data show CDR1 as MDHEN and CDR2 as SYDVKM. The CDR3 consists of 15 residues. The CDR3, as DNA: TGTGCCAGCAGTTTAAACAGGCTGAGCTCCTACGAGCAGTACTTC. This sequence encodes CASSLNRLSSYEQYF.

There are a few counts of this clonotype. One junction end does not reproduce the germline sequence, and a read error may be involved. J is TRBJ2-3 and V is TRBV4-1; D remains unclear. Per the germline V gene, CDR1 is MGHRA and CDR2 is YSYEKL. The CDR3 is 17 residues long. The CDR3 spells CASSQDWVLLSTDTQYF. For the CDR3, the DNA is TGCGCCAGCAGCCAAGATTGGGTCCTCCTTAGCACAGATACACAGTATTTT.

Ten or more counts support this clonotype. The J gene is TRBJ2-1, the V gene TRBV7-2; D might be TRBD2 (5 bases). CDR1 is SGHTA, CDR2 FQGNSA, per germline. Trimming removed 4 bases at V and 6 bases at J, with 13 bases between. The CDR3 loop spans 14 amino acids. The CDR3 bases are TGTGCCAGCAGCTCCGGACTGGGTAGCAATGAGCAGTTCTTC. Translated, it gives CASSSGLGSNEQFF.

This clonotype was found many times. This chain uses TRBV5-1 with TRBJ1-5; D ambiguous. Germline V gene sequence: CDR1 SGHRS, CDR2 YFSETQ. V was cut by 4 bases and J by 0 bases, with 8 bases left in between. This CDR3 is built from 14 residues. The CDR3 sequence is CASSLHPSNQPQHF. The CDR3 nucleotides are TGCGCCAGCAGCCTTCATCCTAGCAATCAGCCCCAGCATTTT. The complete variable domain, with remaining parts taken from reference TRBV5-1 and TRBJ1-5, reads KAGVTQTPRYLIKTRGQQVTLSCSPISGHRSVSWYQQTPGQGLQFLFEYFSETQRNKGNFPGRFSGRQFSNSRSEMNVSTLELGDSALYLCASSLHPSNQPQHFGDGTRLSIL.

This clonotype appeared a few times. The chain recombines TRBV6-2 or TRBV6-3 with TRBJ2-3; D not resolved. V was cut by 6 bases and J by 7 bases, with 17 bases left in between. The CDR3 has 14 amino acids. Per germline, CDR1 MNHEY and CDR2 SVGEGT. The CDR3 reads CASSLKSALHTQYF. The CDR3 coding sequence is TGTGCCAGCAGCCTCAAGTCGGCTCTCCATACGCAGTATTTT.

The CDR3 coding sequence is TGCAGTGCTAGAGATCTAGGGACGAATACCTACGAGCAGTACTTC. Its translation: CSARDLGTNTYEQYF. This chain links TRBV20-1 with TRBJ2-7; tentatively, D is TRBD1 or TRBD2 (5 bases each). CDR1 and CDR2 from the germline V gene are DFQATT and SNEGSKA (reference sequence). The V gene lost 0 bases and the J gene lost 2 bases, with 14 bases spanning the gap. The CDR3 runs 15 residues.

Ten or more counts support this clonotype. This chain uses TRBV12-3 or TRBV12-4 with TRBJ2-3; no reliable D call. This CDR3 has 12 amino acids. Trimming removed 5 bases from V and 6 bases from J, with 9 bases in between. Here the CDR3 reads CASSRRLDTQYF. Written as DNA, the CDR3 is TGTGCCAGCAGTCGCCGTCTCGATACGCAGTATTTT.

This clonotype was counted at least ten times. The V and J genes are TRBV7-9 and TRBJ2-2, with 9 bases matching TRBD1. Germline V gene sequence: CDR1 SEHNR, CDR2 FQNEAQ (reference sequence). The CDR3 consists of 15 residues. Trimming at V came to 6 bases and at J to 0 bases, leaving 2 bases not matched to a gene. The CDR3 bases are TGTGCCAGCAGACGACAGGGGGCGAACACCGGGGAGCTGTTTTTT. Its translation: CASRRQGANTGELFF. Supplemented by reference TRBV7-9 and TRBJ2-2, the full variable domain reads DTGVSQNPRHKITKRGQNVTFRCDPISEHNRLYWYRQTLGQGPEFLTYFQNEAQLEKSRLLSDRFSAERPKGSFSTLEIQRTEQGDSAMYLCASRRQGANTGELFFGEGSRLTVL.

This clonotype has at least ten counts. The CDR3 is CASSIQEPDYGYTF. The CDR3, as DNA: TGTGCCAGTAGTATACAGGAACCCGACTATGGCTACACCTTC. V is TRBV19 and J is TRBJ1-2, with D unresolved. The CDR3 runs 14 residues. The germline V and J ends were trimmed by 2 bases and 3 bases, with 10 bases remaining between them. Germline CDR1 and CDR2: LNHDA and SQIVND (reference sequence).

The gene calls are TRBV21-1 and TRBJ2-3; the table gives TRBD2 as D, unverified against the DNA. TRBV21-1 is a recognized pseudogene. This CDR3 comprises 18 residues. The CDR3 DNA reads as TGTGCCAGCAGCCTAATCGAGGGACTAGCGAGTAGCACAGATACGCAGTATTTT. Translation gives CASSLIEGLASSTDTQYF.

The CDR3, as DNA: TGTGCCAGCAGTTCACTAGCGGGAGGGCCTGGGGGCACAGATACGCAGTATTTT. Protein sequence: CASSSLAGGPGGTDTQYF. The genes are TRBV28 and TRBJ2-3; 13 nucleotides line up with TRBD2. From germline, CDR1 is MDHEN and CDR2 SYDVKM. The V segment lost 4 bases and the J segment 1 base; nucleotides outside the gene matches: 8. The CDR3 loop spans 18 amino acids.

This clonotype was recorded many times. The chain uses TRBV24-1 and TRBJ2-6; D possibly matches TRBD1 or TRBD2 (7 bases each). V dropped 9 bases and J dropped 2 bases, with 10 bases sitting between them. This CDR3 region has 14 residues. Germline V gives CDR1 KGHDR, CDR2 SFDVKD. The CDR3: CATQGGAGANVLTF. The CDR3 coding sequence is TGTGCCACCCAGGGGGGGGCTGGGGCCAACGTCCTGACTTTC.

This clonotype was seen many times. The gene calls are TRBV7-9 and TRBJ1-1; TRBD1 might be the D (5 bases). This CDR3 region has 14 residues. CDR1 is SEHNR, CDR2 FQNEAQ, per germline (reference sequence). V was trimmed by 2 bases and J by 5 bases, leaving 12 bases between them. The CDR3 protein is CASSLQGRRTEAFF. CDR3 nucleotides: TGTGCCAGCAGCTTACAGGGTAGGCGGACTGAAGCTTTCTTT.

The chain has TRBV10-1 and TRBJ2-3; TRBD1 matches at 11 bases. Germline trimming cut 6 bases from V and 2 bases from J; bases unmatched to any gene: 4. CDR1 and CDR2 (germline): WNHNN, SYGVQD (reference sequence). CDR3 length equals 15 residues. In DNA, the CDR3 is TGCGCCAGCAGCGTCGGACAGGGGGCCACAGATACGCAGTATTTT. Translation: CASSVGQGATDTQYF.

In its sample, this clonotype was seen many times. The chain joins TRBV28 to TRBJ2-7, with D perhaps being TRBD1 or TRBD2 (5 bases each). Between the trimmed V and J ends, which lost 6 bases and 3 bases, there was a span of 15 bases. The CDR3 consists of 14 residues. The V gene's germline CDR1 is MDHEN and CDR2 SYDVKM. CDR3 nucleotide sequence: TGTGCCAGCAGCCGCCAAGGGACCCTCTACGAGCAGTACTTC. Its protein is CASSRQGTLYEQYF.

This clonotype was observed a handful of times. This chain connects TRBV5-6 to TRBJ2-3; D call uncertain. V shed 0 bases and J shed 4 bases, with 15 bases lying between them. From germline, CDR1 is SGHDT and CDR2 YYEEEE. The CDR3 is made up of 16 amino acids. In DNA, the CDR3 is TGTGCCAGCAGCTTGGTCTTGGAATTCCAGGCAGATACGCAGTATTTT. This codes for CASSLVLEFQADTQYF.

This clonotype was seen ten or more times. CDR3 protein: CASSLSRSNEQFF. CDR3 bases: TGTGCCAGCAGTTTATCCAGGTCCAATGAGCAGTTCTTC. The V gene is TRBV12-3 or TRBV12-4, the J gene TRBJ2-1; D gene ambiguous. Trimming removed 2 bases from V and 6 bases from J, with 8 bases in between. The CDR3 runs to 13 residues.

This chain connects TRBV6-1 to TRBJ1-3; 7 bases align to TRBD1. In germline, CDR1 is MNHNS, CDR2 SASEGT. The CDR3 contains 18 residues. Unmatched junction bases numbered 14, after V lost 2 bases and J lost 4 bases. CDR3 nucleotides: TGTGCCAGCAGTGAACAGGGGGTGTCCCTCTTTAGCGGAAACACCATATATTTT. Residues: CASSEQGVSLFSGNTIYF.

This clonotype was seen ten or more times. This rearrangement joins TRBV6-1 to TRBJ2-7; 7 bases align to TRBD1. Germline V gene data show CDR1 as MNHNS and CDR2 as SASEGT. This CDR3 is 17 amino acids long. J was trimmed by 2 bases and V by 2 bases; bases with no gene match: 12. CDR3 bases: TGTGCCAGCAGTGAATACAGAAGGACAGGACTGGCCTACGAGCAGTACTTC. It translates to CASSEYRRTGLAYEQYF.

This clonotype was observed many times. V is TRBV7-6 and J is TRBJ2-5, with 16 positions matching TRBD2. CDR1 and CDR2 from the germline V gene are SGHVS and FNYEAQ. V was pared by 4 bases and J by 4 bases, with 12 bases of the junction left unmatched. CDR3 size: 19 residues. CDR3 protein: CASSYLRGLAGGQVETQYF. The CDR3 DNA is TGTGCCAGCAGCTACCTCCGGGGACTAGCGGGGGGGCAAGTAGAGACCCAGTACTTC.

This clonotype was picked up many times. CDR3 region: CSVQTARDTEAFF. DNA of the CDR3: TGCAGCGTCCAGACAGCCAGAGACACTGAAGCTTTCTTT. The rearrangement joins TRBV29-1 to TRBJ1-1, with a tentative D call TRBD1 (5 bases). Trimming left V 6 bases short and J 3 bases short, with 14 bases between. This CDR3 is 13 amino acids long. Germline lookup yields CDR1 SQVTM and CDR2 ANQGSEA. The full variable domain, completed using reference TRBV29-1 and TRBJ1-1, is SAVISQKPSRDICQRGTSLTIQCQVDSQVTMMFWYRQQPGQSLTLIATANQGSEATYESGFVIDKFPISRPNLTFSTLTVSNMSPEDSSIYLCSVQTARDTEAFFGQGTRLTVV.

This clonotype was seen more than once but under ten times. The chain carries TRBV6-1 and TRBJ1-5, with a possible D match to TRBD1 (5 bases). Per the germline V gene, CDR1 is MNHNS and CDR2 is SASEGT. The CDR3 is 14 residues long. With 7 bases removed from V and 3 bases from J, the gap between germline ends came to 13 bases. The DNA of the CDR3 is TGTGCCAGCACCACCTTACAGGTCAATCAGCCCCAGCATTTT. Translated: CASTTLQVNQPQHF.